Given below is one TCR beta chain in context. Its antigen is not identified. None of the donors, who were healthy HIV-negative adults, had recently had acute infections or vaccinations. The sample is drawn from a study of shared clonotypes between healthy human individuals. Study overall: Used for every donor were three CD4 naive, three CD4 memory, two CD8 naive and one CD8 memory plate. Study results and caveats: Sequencing depth was expected to influence donor clonotype sharing. As a rule, naive subsets had a larger estimated richness than memory subsets.

TCRdb keeps only in-frame clones here, not all; method: immunoSEQ multiplex PCR. The repertoire includes approximately 2.1 million clones, about 92% of them detected once, and 0.39% sits in the top ten. The CDR3 has 19 amino acids. The germline V gene encodes CDR1 MDHEN and CDR2 SYDVKM. The V end lost 3 bases, the J end lost 5 bases, and 26 bases lay between the germline ends. The specimen sequenced was naive CD4+ T cells from PBMCs. As to subset: CD45RA+ positively selected. The chain joins TRBV28 to TRBJ1-3; TRBD1 might be the D (6 bases). The receptor's source is a man between 18 and 35 years old in good health. Some clones in this sample may be carry-over from other donors' samples. The CDR3 region is CASSFAIQGDMTKRNTIYF. The CDR3 DNA follows: TGTGCCAGCAGTTTTGCGATACAGGGTGACATGACGAAGAGAAACACCATATATTTT.